This T cell receptor (beta chain) originates from a study of Ad26.COV2.S vaccination and SARS-CoV-2 variants. Whole-study context: Donor had been placed in the Ad26.COV2.S arm of the COV1001 trial. Study conclusions and caveats: It was reported that spike-specific CD8+ and CD4+ T cell responses were substantially broad after vaccination.

The sample's treatment: 15 to 20 received Ad26.COV2.S at low or high dose, single or two shots; about 5 received placebo; per-sample allocation not given. Each sample was drawn 63 days after the first injection (of vaccine or placebo). Whoever gave the sample was an adult aged 18-55 years in Boston. Ad26 vector vaccine expressed Wuhan-strain SARS-CoV-2 spike. Unmatched junction bases numbered 8, after V lost 2 bases and J lost 4 bases. This CDR3 is built from 15 residues. Germline assignment: CDR1 LGHDT and CDR2 YNNKEL (reference sequence). Profiling relied on immunoSEQ multiplex PCR, and the TCRdb table lists in-frame clones only, not all of them. The table lists 350,000 to 500,000 clones, about 90% of them singletons. About this clone itself: The target antigen is unknown.

This clonotype originated in a person aged 18-60 years who received the Ad26.COV2.S COVID-19 vaccine or a placebo. The rearrangement joins TRBV3-1 (or the pseudogene TRBV3-2) to TRBJ2-7, with TRBD1 identical over 7 bases. Here the sequenced sample was peripheral blood, taken in a trial of Ad26.COV2.S vaccine versus placebo. For the CDR3, the DNA is TGTGCCAGCAGCCAATGGGACAGACCAAATTACGAGCAGTACTTC. Protein sequence: CASSQWDRPNYEQYF.